These 5 T cell receptor beta chains came from one sample sequenced in a study of blood T cells in healthy people across ages. A second 7 to 11 cycle PCR used barcoded and J-beta primers. Each CDR3 protein gets one entry after TCRdb re-called the 5' RACE reads with MiXCR. This table has roughly 680,000 distinct CDR3 sequences, approximately 21% appearing once. The sequenced sample consisted of blood. The receptors come from a man aged 70 or older in good health.

This clonotype was picked up a small number of times. V and J are TRBV10-3 and TRBJ1-2; tentative D call: TRBD1 (5 bases). V lost 0 bases and J 7 bases, leaving 12 bases between the germline ends. This CDR3 contains 14 residues. CDR1 and CDR2 (germline): ENHRY, SYGVKD. CDR3 DNA: TGTGCCATCAGTGAGTCGAGCCAGGGACGTGGCTACACCTTC. Encoded protein: CAISESSQGRGYTF.

This clonotype was seen more than once but under ten times. The J gene is TRBJ2-6, the V gene TRBV2; D unclear. The CDR3 is made up of 14 amino acids. V lost 8 bases, J lost 0 bases, and 8 bases lay in between. Germline V gene data show CDR1 as SNHLY and CDR2 as FYNNEI. The CDR3 protein is CASLTYSGANVLTF. CDR3 in DNA: TGTGCCAGCCTGACCTACTCTGGGGCCAACGTCCTGACTTTC.

The table lists this clonotype with a few counts. V and J are TRBV3-1 and TRBJ2-7; D is perhaps TRBD2 (6 bases). This CDR3 contains 16 residues. Trimming removed 0 bases at V and 0 bases at J, with 12 bases between. Germline-derived CDR1 and CDR2 are LGHDT and YNNKEL (reference sequence). As DNA, the CDR3 is TGTGCCAGCAGCCAAGATCTTAGCGGCTACTCCTACGAGCAGTACTTC. Protein sequence: CASSQDLSGYSYEQYF.

The chain has TRBV5-5 and TRBJ2-5; D unresolved. Germline CDR1 is SGHKS and CDR2 is YYEKEE (reference sequence). Between the trimmed V and J ends, which lost 2 bases and 7 bases, there was a span of 15 bases. This CDR3 spans 14 amino acids. The CDR3 DNA reads as TGTGCCAGCAGCTTTAACCGGCAAGTGGGGACCCAGTACTTC. Its translation: CASSFNRQVGTQYF.

This clonotype was seen more than once but under ten times. V usage is TRBV28 and J usage is TRBJ2-3; tentatively, D is TRBD1 (5 bases). Trimming removed 2 bases from V and 9 bases from J, with 12 bases in between. Germline V gene lookup returns CDR1 MDHEN and CDR2 SYDVKM. This CDR3 comprises 13 residues. CDR3 coding DNA: TGTGCCAGCAGTTTACCAGGGCCCCCGACGCAGTATTTT. It yields the protein CASSLPGPPTQYF.